This entry describes one T cell receptor (beta chain). Its antigen is still unknown. Primers targeted 54 TRBV and 13 TRBJ segments. TCRdb's table, derived via immunoSEQ multiplex PCR, lists solely in-frame clones and lacks some. Of approximately 100,000 clones in the sample, roughly 86% are singletons; the top ten hold about 1.7%. The CDR3 totals 13 residues. Between the trimmed V and J ends, which lost 2 bases and 5 bases, there was a span of 10 bases. Germline V gene lookup returns CDR1 KGHSH and CDR2 LQKENI. The data were taken from a study of T cell repertoires and HLA-DP antigens. For the study at large: CD4+ T cells were cocultured with HeLa cells expressing HLA-DP. Sorted CD137+CD4+ samples averaged roughly 200 ng DNA; pre-culture CD4+ samples, 1,200 ng. Study-level findings and limits: Naive and memory CD4+ cells were analysed together, not apart.

The clonotype originates from a man aged 50-59 years in good health and CMV-seronegative. The chain links TRBV18 to TRBJ2-7; D gene unclear. Sequenced: CD4+ T cells from PBMCs. This CDR3 is CASSPNSADEQYF. The CDR3 bases are TGTGCCAGCTCACCAAATTCTGCGGACGAGCAGTACTTC.